The 29 T cell receptor beta chains in this list originate from one sample, sequenced in a study of glioma-infiltrating T cells. The iRepertoire nested amplicon-rescue multiplex PCR amplified TCR alpha and beta CDR3s from RNA. TCRdb redid the calling of the multiplex PCR reads with MiXCR, one entry per CDR3 protein. The table lists around 350,000 distinct CDR3 sequences, 41% of them singletons, with approximately 12% in the top ten. Material: glioma tissue, nonneoplastic brain tissue, or PBMCs (not recorded which). These receptors were taken from a human donor with low-grade glioma or glioblastoma, undergoing nonglioma brain surgery, or in good health (not recorded which).

V and J are TRBV6-1 and TRBJ1-1, with D possibly being TRBD1 (5 bases). The CDR3 sequence is 12 residues long. Trimming shortened V by 7 bases and J by 4 bases, and 10 bases separated the two germline ends. Germline assignment: CDR1 MNHNS and CDR2 SASEGT. CDR3 nucleotide sequence: TGTGCCAGCATATCGGGGGGCACTGAAGCTTTCTTT. It codes for CASISGGTEAFF.

Turning to this clonotype: A much more abundant neighbour one base away suggests this may be a read error. The chain uses TRBV6-6 and TRBJ1-2, with TRBD1 matching 9 bases. V shed 3 bases, J shed 10 bases, and the junction held 12 bases outside the gene matches. CDR3 length: 15 amino acids. Germline CDR1 and CDR2: MNHNY and SVGAGI (reference sequence). The CDR3 DNA is TGTGCCAGCAGTTATTCGGGGGACAGGGTAGGAGTCTACACCTTC. Protein: CASSYSGDRVGVYTF.

Notes on this clonotype: Given a much more abundant clone one base away, this may be a read error. The V gene is TRBV10-3, the J gene TRBJ2-3; weak D call: TRBD1 (5 bases). CDR1 is ENHRY and CDR2 is SYGVKD in the germline V gene. The CDR3 has 15 amino acids. The V end lost 10 bases, the J end lost 2 bases, and 19 bases lay between the germline ends. CDR3 DNA sequence: TGTGCCACCACAAATGGGGCTTCTATCACAGATACGCAGTATTTT. This gives the protein CATTNGASITDTQYF.

J is TRBJ2-1 and V is TRBV27; D is possibly TRBD2 (7 bases). This CDR3 is built from 13 residues. The V and J ends lost 11 bases and 8 bases respectively, with 19 bases between them. CDR1 and CDR2 (germline): MNHEY, SMNVEV (reference sequence). DNA of the CDR3: TGTGCCGCCAGTACCCAAGGGGGGGATGAGCAGTTCTTC. Residues: CAASTQGGDEQFF.

For this clonotype: The junction and the germline gene differ at one end; a read error may be behind it. J is TRBJ2-2 and V is TRBV12-3 or TRBV12-4, with D maybe TRBD1 (6 bases). There are 15 residues in the CDR3. Written as DNA, the CDR3 is TGTGCCAGCAGCTTAGCTAGGGGGAACACCGGGGAGCTGGTTTTT. Translated, it gives CASSLARGNTGELVF.

The chain uses TRBV4-3 and TRBJ1-2; the match to TRBD1 covers 8 bases. The junction had 11 bases not matched to a gene; V was cut back by 0 bases and J by 5 bases. The CDR3 is made up of 17 amino acids. Germline values: CDR1 LGHNA, CDR2 YSLEER. The CDR3 nucleotides read TGCGCCAGCAGCCAAGATCGTGGCAGGGGGCTTATTTATGGCTACACCTTC. Translating it yields CASSQDRGRGLIYGYTF.

Notes on this clonotype: The junction departs from the called germline gene at one end, perhaps through a read error. DNA for the CDR3: TGTGCCAGCGGCTCATGGGCTGAGGTTGAAAAACCGTTTTTT. Protein: CASGSWAEVEKPFF. This chain connects TRBV7-9 to TRBJ1-4, with unresolved D. Germline assignment: CDR1 SEHNR and CDR2 FQNEAQ (reference sequence). This CDR3 has 14 amino acids.

About this clonotype itself: A much larger clone differs from this one at a single base, so this may be a read error. J is TRBJ2-1 and V is TRBV28; a possible D gene is TRBD2 (6 bases). CDR1 is MDHEN and CDR2 is SYDVKM in the germline V gene. This CDR3 region has 14 residues. CDR3 protein: CTSSSTGGYNEQFF. DNA of the CDR3: TGTACCAGCAGTTCCACCGGGGGCTACAATGAGCAGTTCTTC.

Worth noting for this clonotype: A much larger clonotype is one base distant, so this may be a read error. The CDR3 coding sequence is TGTGCCAGCAGTGCCTGGACTAGCAGGAGGTACTACGAGCAGTACTTC. Translating it yields CASSAWTSRRYYEQYF. The chain carries TRBV27 and TRBJ2-7; TRBD2 matches at 8 bases. Trimming cost V 5 bases and J 3 bases; bases outside gene matches: 12. The CDR3 length is 16 residues. Germline V gives CDR1 MNHEY, CDR2 SMNVEV (reference sequence).

The chain employs TRBV14 and TRBJ1-1; D not certain. In germline, CDR1 is SGHDN, CDR2 FVKESK. Trimming removed 4 bases at V and 5 bases at J, with 14 bases between. This CDR3 spans 14 amino acids. CDR3 bases: TGTGCCAGCAGCCTATGGAGCGGCCTAACTGAAGCTTTCTTT. It encodes CASSLWSGLTEAFF.

The genes are TRBV6-1 and TRBJ2-5; TRBD2 matches 14 bases. CDR3 length: 16 amino acids. In germline, CDR1 is MNHNS, CDR2 SASEGT. The V segment lost 10 bases and the J segment 2 bases; nucleotides outside the gene matches: 9. The CDR3 region is CATGTSGSRGQETQYF. Written as DNA, the CDR3 is TGTGCCACCGGGACTAGCGGGAGCAGGGGGCAAGAGACCCAGTACTTC.

This clonotype came up a few times. CDR3 DNA: TGTGCCAGCAGCTTCCAACTAGCGCGCACAGATACGCAGTATTTT. It translates to CASSFQLARTDTQYF. The V call is TRBV11-2, the J call TRBJ2-3, with 7 bases that match TRBD2. The CDR3 extends over 15 amino acids. Trimming cost V 3 bases and J 1 base; bases outside gene matches: 4. Looked up from germline, CDR1 is SGHAT and CDR2 is FQNNGV.

This clonotype was seen a single time. The chain uses TRBV29-1 and TRBJ2-7, with 7 bases matching TRBD1. Germline CDR1 SQVTM, CDR2 ANQGSEA. V shed 6 bases, J shed 3 bases, and the junction held 8 bases outside the gene matches. This CDR3 comprises 13 residues. CDR3 region: CSVARGPGYEQYF. CDR3 DNA sequence: TGCAGCGTAGCAAGGGGGCCCGGCTACGAGCAGTACTTC.

This clonotype came up many times. The chain recombines TRBV6-2 or TRBV6-3 with TRBJ2-3; unclear D gene. V lost 7 bases and J 8 bases, leaving 4 bases between the germline ends. Per the germline V gene, CDR1 is MNHEY and CDR2 is SVGEGT. CDR3 length: 9 amino acids. DNA of the CDR3: TGTGCCAGCACCGGTACGCAGTATTTT. Its translation: CASTGTQYF.

This clonotype was seen a few times. This sequence joins TRBV20-1 and TRBJ1-5; tentatively, D is TRBD1 (5 bases). The V gene lost 2 bases and the J gene lost 5 bases, with 13 bases spanning the gap. Per the germline V gene, CDR1 is DFQATT and CDR2 is SNEGSKA (reference sequence). The length of the CDR3 is 14 residues. CDR3 amino acids: CSARTGEGYQPQHF. The CDR3 DNA sequence: TGCAGTGCTAGAACGGGGGAGGGCTATCAGCCCCAGCATTTT.

V and J are TRBV2 and TRBJ1-1; tentative D call: TRBD1 (6 bases). V lost 1 base and J 5 bases, leaving 14 bases between the germline ends. In germline, CDR1 is SNHLY, CDR2 FYNNEI. CDR3 size: 15 residues. The CDR3 loop reads CASSEEGGLGTEAFF. CDR3 coding DNA: TGTGCCAGCAGTGAAGAGGGGGGCCTGGGGACTGAAGCTTTCTTT. Drawing the rest from reference TRBV2 and TRBJ1-1, the complete variable domain is EPEVTQTPSHQVTQMGQEVILRCVPISNHLYFYWYRQILGQKVEFLVSFYNNEISEKSEIFDDQFSVERPDGSNFTLKIRSTKLEDSAMYFCASSEEGGLGTEAFFGQGTRLTVV.

The genes are TRBV5-5 and TRBJ2-1; possibly TRBD1 for D (5 bases). The end of the DNA is better explained by TRBJ2-5, so the J call may be wrong. The CDR3 runs 12 residues. Looked up from germline, CDR1 is SGHKS and CDR2 is YYEKEE (reference sequence). The CDR3 region has the DNA TGTGCCAGCAGCTCGACAGACCAGACCCAGTACTTC. Translation gives CASSSTDQTQYF.

This clonotype was detected a few times. The chain uses TRBV20-1 and TRBJ1-5; tentatively, D is TRBD1 (5 bases). The CDR3 sequence is 14 residues long. The germline V and J ends were trimmed by 1 base and 5 bases, with 12 bases remaining between them. Germline CDR1 and CDR2: DFQATT and SNEGSKA (reference sequence). As DNA, the CDR3 is TGCAGTGCTAGAGGGGCAGGGAGGGATCAGCCCCAGCATTTT. It translates to CSARGAGRDQPQHF.

In regard to this clonotype: Just one base apart from a much larger clone, this may be a read error. The chain employs TRBV6-2 or TRBV6-3 and TRBJ2-7; 11 bases fit TRBD2. The V gene's germline CDR1 is MNHEY and CDR2 SVGEGT. Trimming took 7 bases from V and 2 from J; bases not matched to a gene: 13. The CDR3 consists of 17 residues. The CDR3 sequence is CASTALGIAGGPYEQYF. The DNA of the CDR3 is TGTGCCAGCACCGCCTTGGGAATAGCGGGAGGGCCCTACGAGCAGTACTTC.

Remarks on this clonotype: A single base separates this from a much larger clone, so it may be a read error. The V call is TRBV14, the J call TRBJ2-1; tentatively, D is TRBD2 (6 bases). This CDR3 spans 13 amino acids. With 1 base removed from V and 15 bases from J, the gap between germline ends came to 16 bases. Germline CDR1 and CDR2: SGHDN and FVKESK. The CDR3 is CASSQVGWRVRFF. The CDR3, as DNA: TGTGCCAGCAGCCAAGTAGGTTGGAGGGTGCGGTTCTTC.

This clonotype came up many times. This chain joins TRBV27 and TRBJ2-3; TRBD2 matches 13 bases. The V gene end was trimmed by 6 bases and the J gene end by 1 base; junction bases not matched to a gene: 1. The CDR3 has 15 amino acids. The germline gives CDR1 MNHEY, CDR2 SMNVEV (reference sequence). As DNA, the CDR3 is TGTGCCAGCAGGGGACTAGCGGGACGCACAGATACGCAGTATTTT. It specifies CASRGLAGRTDTQYF.

To note about this clonotype: A much more abundant neighbour one base away suggests this may be a read error. V and J are TRBV15 and TRBJ1-1, with D maybe TRBD1 (5 bases). This CDR3 contains 11 residues. CDR1 is LNHNV and CDR2 is YYDKDF in the germline V gene (reference sequence). The CDR3 is CATKGALGALF. CDR3 DNA: TGTGCCACAAAAGGGGCCCTCGGAGCTCTCTTT.

The chain uses TRBV19 and TRBJ2-3, with a possible D match to TRBD1 (7 bases). This CDR3 is built from 17 residues. The ends were cut back, 4 bases at V and 2 bases at J, with 19 bases in the middle. Germline V lookup: CDR1 LNHDA, CDR2 SQIVND (reference sequence). CDR3 loop: CASSKTRGRWSTDTQYF. Written as DNA, the CDR3 is TGTGCCAGTAGTAAGACTAGGGGGCGCTGGTCCACAGATACGCAGTATTTT.

J is TRBJ1-1 and V is TRBV6-1; D call uncertain. Germline V gene data show CDR1 as MNHNS and CDR2 as SASEGT. Trimming removed 5 bases at V and 1 base at J, with 20 bases between. The CDR3 runs to 17 residues. CDR3 bases: TGTGCCAGCAGTTACCCCCCTTTTACGGGTGCGAACACTGAAGCTTTCTTT. It is translated as CASSYPPFTGANTEAFF.

This clonotype was counted a few times. The chain combines TRBV2 with TRBJ1-1, with D uncertain. Germline values: CDR1 SNHLY, CDR2 FYNNEI. The CDR3 consists of 12 residues. V shed 1 base and J shed 8 bases, with 8 bases lying between them. CDR3 region: CASSEGQREAFF. CDR3 bases: TGTGCCAGCAGTGAAGGGCAGAGGGAAGCTTTCTTT.

Notes on this clonotype: The junction does not match germline at one end; this may be a read error. The rearrangement joins TRBV28 to TRBJ1-4; D is ambiguous. This CDR3 spans 13 amino acids. CDR1 and CDR2 (germline): MDHEN, SYDVKM. The CDR3 region has the DNA TGCGCTGTCTCCCCCCCAACTAATGAAAAACTGTTTTTT. This gives the protein CAVSPPTNEKLFF.

The chain combines TRBV29-1 with TRBJ2-1, with D perhaps matching TRBD1 or TRBD2 (5 bases each). The germline CDR1 and CDR2 sequences are SQVTM and ANQGSEA. V was pared by 1 base and J by 1 base, with 23 bases between. The CDR3 loop spans 19 amino acids. CDR3: CSVEGGDRLITRSYNEQFF. CDR3 in DNA: TGCAGCGTTGAAGGTGGGGACCGCCTCATCACGAGATCCTACAATGAGCAGTTCTTC.

This rearrangement joins TRBV2 to TRBJ1-2, with D unclear. Germline values: CDR1 SNHLY, CDR2 FYNNEI. The length of the CDR3 is 11 residues. Trimming took 6 bases from V and 9 from J, leaving 11 bases between them. Here the CDR3 DNA reads TGTGCCAGCAGGGGTAGTCCAAGCTACACCTTC. Translated: CASRGSPSYTF.

Turning to this clonotype: Given the absence of the conserved phenylalanine or tryptophan at the CDR3 end, a read error is likely. The chain joins TRBV27 to TRBJ1-5; D is perhaps TRBD1 (6 bases). From germline, CDR1 is MNHEY and CDR2 SMNVEV (reference sequence). Trimming stripped 3 bases from V and 1 base from J, with 10 bases between. This CDR3 region has 15 residues. CDR3 protein: CASSLRTDSNQPQHL. The CDR3 region has the DNA TGTGCCAGCAGTTTGAGGACAGACAGCAATCAGCCCCAGCATCTT.